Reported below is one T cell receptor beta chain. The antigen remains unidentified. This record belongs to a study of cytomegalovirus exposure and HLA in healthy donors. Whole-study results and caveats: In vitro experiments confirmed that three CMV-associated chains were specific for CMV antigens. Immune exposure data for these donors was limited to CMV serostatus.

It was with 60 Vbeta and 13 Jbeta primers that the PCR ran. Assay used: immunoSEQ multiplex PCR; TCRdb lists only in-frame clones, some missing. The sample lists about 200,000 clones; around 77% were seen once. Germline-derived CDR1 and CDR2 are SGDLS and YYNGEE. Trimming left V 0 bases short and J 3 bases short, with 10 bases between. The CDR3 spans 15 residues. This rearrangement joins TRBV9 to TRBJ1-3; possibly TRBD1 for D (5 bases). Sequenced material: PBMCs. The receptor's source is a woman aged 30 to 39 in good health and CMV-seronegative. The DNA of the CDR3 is TGTGCCAGCAGCGTAGAGGCCCAGGGTGGAAACACCATATATTTT. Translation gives CASSVEAQGGNTIYF.